Each of the 32 T cell receptor beta chains below was sequenced from the same sample in a study of blood T cell repertoires in COVID-19. The protocol was immunoSEQ multiplex PCR, while the TCRdb copy is restricted to in-frame clones and leaves out a portion. Altogether about 290,000 clones are present, 75% to 90% being singletons, with the ten largest covering 1.5% to 2%. The sequenced material came from PBMCs or T cells enriched from blood (not recorded which). The receptors were gathered from a woman in her thirties or forties who had recovered from COVID-19.

The V call is TRBV5-4, the J call TRBJ2-3, with 8 positions matching TRBD1. The length of the CDR3 is 14 residues. Germline V gene lookup returns CDR1 SGHNT and CDR2 YYREEE (reference sequence). The V and J ends lost 4 bases and 4 bases, in that order; junction bases with no gene match: 5. DNA of the CDR3: TGTGCCAGCAGCCCGGACAGGGCCTCAGATACGCAGTATTTT. As protein: CASSPDRASDTQYF.

The chain couples TRBV25-1 to TRBJ2-7; D might be TRBD2 (7 bases). With 1 base removed from V and 2 bases from J, the gap between germline ends came to 15 bases. The CDR3 is 16 residues long. Per the germline V gene, CDR1 is MGHDK and CDR2 is SYGVNS. The CDR3 spells CASSEWGRAGAYEQYF. In DNA form, the CDR3 reads TGTGCCAGCAGTGAATGGGGGCGGGCGGGAGCCTACGAGCAGTACTTC.

The V gene is TRBV29-1, the J gene TRBJ2-7; TRBD1 might be the D (5 bases). Germline loops: CDR1 SQVTM, CDR2 ANQGSEA. CDR3 size: 13 residues. Between the trimmed V and J ends, which lost 7 bases and 0 bases, there was a span of 13 bases. The chain's CDR3 is CSGTTTDSYEQYF. The CDR3 DNA is TGCAGCGGTACCACGACAGACTCCTACGAGCAGTACTTC.

CDR3 in amino acids: CASSPIPGQGTGELFF. The CDR3 region has the DNA TGTGCCAGCTCACCCATACCGGGACAGGGGACCGGGGAGCTGTTTTTT. The rearrangement links TRBV18 to TRBJ2-2; 10 bases map to TRBD1. The V segment lost 3 bases and the J segment 5 bases; nucleotides outside the gene matches: 6. Germline loops: CDR1 KGHSH, CDR2 LQKENI. This CDR3 comprises 16 residues.

The chain uses TRBV10-2 and TRBJ1-2; D gene uncertain. Germline V gives CDR1 WSHSY, CDR2 SAAADI. Trimming stripped 3 bases from V and 1 base from J, with 9 bases between. This CDR3 comprises 14 residues. As DNA, the CDR3 is TGCGCCAGCAGTGATGACACCTATAACTATGGCTACACCTTC. Amino acids: CASSDDTYNYGYTF.

As regards this clone: At one end, the junction sequence differs from germline, possibly due to a read error. This rearrangement joins TRBV6-1 to TRBJ2-2, with 11 bases matching TRBD2. Germline assignment: CDR1 MNHNS and CDR2 SASEGT. CDR3 length: 18 residues. The CDR3 DNA sequence: TGTGCCAGCACTGAACTAGCGGGGGAAACCCCGAACACCGGGGAGCTGTTTTTT. It codes for CASTELAGETPNTGELFF.

The chain combines TRBV6-5 with TRBJ1-1; 8 nucleotides line up with TRBD1. The length of the CDR3 is 14 residues. Germline V gene sequence: CDR1 MNHEY, CDR2 SVGAGI. V trimming: 4 bases; J trimming: 3 bases; junction bases outside the gene matches: 4. In nucleotides, the CDR3 is TGTGCCAGCAGTTCGGACAGGGCGGACACTGAAGCTTTCTTT. Its translation: CASSSDRADTEAFF.

The V and J genes are TRBV11-2 and TRBJ1-4, with TRBD1 identical over 7 bases. Per the germline V gene, CDR1 is SGHAT and CDR2 is FQNNGV. The ends lost 5 bases at V and 8 bases at J; junction bases unmatched: 11. The CDR3 covers 15 residues. CDR3 residues: CASSLRTGVWEKLFF. The DNA of the CDR3 is TGTGCCAGCAGCCTACGGACAGGCGTGTGGGAAAAACTGTTTTTT.

The CDR3 protein is CASSFGGFREQYF. CDR3 nucleotides: TGTGCCAGCAGCTTTGGAGGATTCCGGGAGCAGTACTTC. This chain joins TRBV7-9 and TRBJ2-7, with a tentative D call TRBD2 (5 bases). The CDR3 sequence is 13 residues long. Trimming pared 3 bases from V and 7 bases from J, leaving 13 bases between. The germline V gene encodes CDR1 SEHNR and CDR2 FQNEAQ (reference sequence).

The V and J genes are TRBV19 and TRBJ1-5, with D uncertain. Germline assignment: CDR1 LNHDA and CDR2 SQIVND (reference sequence). The CDR3 is made up of 16 amino acids. V lost 3 bases, J lost 4 bases, and 16 bases lay in between. CDR3 coding DNA: TGTGCCAGTAGTATCTCGGGAGGAGTTCGAAATCAGCCCCAGCATTTT. Its protein is CASSISGGVRNQPQHF.

This sequence joins TRBV16 and TRBJ1-2; 11 bases map to TRBD1. The germline V gene has CDR1 KGHSY and CDR2 FQNENV. Trimming took 3 bases from V and 6 from J; bases not matched to a gene: 0. CDR3 size: 13 residues. CDR3: CASSQDRGHGYTF. The CDR3 DNA is TGTGCCAGCAGCCAGGACAGGGGGCATGGCTACACCTTC.

A single count supports this clone. DNA of the CDR3: TGTGCCAGCTCACCCCAAATGGGGGGGGACTATGGCTACACCTTC. Amino acids: CASSPQMGGDYGYTF. J is TRBJ1-2 and V is TRBV18; the D gene is possibly TRBD1 (5 bases). Germline-derived CDR1 and CDR2 are KGHSH and LQKENI. V gave up 3 bases and J gave up 3 bases, with 14 bases separating them. The CDR3 length is 15 residues.

This clone has a single count. The chain combines TRBV5-4 with TRBJ2-7; 11 positions match TRBD2. CDR1 and CDR2 from the germline V gene are SGHNT and YYREEE (reference sequence). The J segment lost 4 bases and the V segment lost 5 bases, leaving 11 bases of the junction unmatched. The CDR3 spans 16 residues. The CDR3 region is CASSQGAPSGGYEQYF. The CDR3 coding sequence is TGTGCCAGCAGTCAGGGGGCGCCTAGCGGGGGGTACGAGCAGTACTTC.

The chain couples TRBV5-1 to TRBJ2-1, with 10 positions matching TRBD1. Unmatched junction bases numbered 9, after V lost 4 bases and J lost 8 bases. The CDR3 length is 15 residues. In germline, CDR1 is SGHRS, CDR2 YFSETQ. The CDR3 bases are TGCGCCAGCAGCGAAACGGGACAGGGGTCCGATGAGCAGTTCTTC. Amino acids: CASSETGQGSDEQFF.

The rearrangement uses TRBV3-1 (or the pseudogene TRBV3-2) and TRBJ2-7; 13 nucleotides match TRBD2. The V and J ends lost 5 bases and 3 bases, in that order; junction bases with no gene match: 4. The germline CDR1 and CDR2 sequences are LGHDT and YNNKEL (reference sequence). The CDR3 runs to 15 residues. The CDR3 sequence is CASSSRTSGGYEQYF. The CDR3, as DNA: TGTGCCAGCAGCTCCCGGACTAGCGGGGGCTACGAGCAGTACTTC.

This chain links TRBV7-8 with TRBJ2-1; 10 nucleotides agree with TRBD2. This CDR3 has 15 residues. CDR1 is SGHVS, CDR2 FQNEAQ, per germline. The junction had 10 bases not matched to a gene; V was cut back by 3 bases and J by 11 bases. CDR3 coding DNA: TGTGCCAGCAGCTTGGCGGCCGGGACTAGCGCCAAGCAGTTCTTC. Protein product: CASSLAAGTSAKQFF.

V and J are TRBV23-1 and TRBJ1-1, with 11 bases aligning to TRBD1. TRBV23-1 is given ORF status, its function remaining uncertain. Germline trimming cut 4 bases from V and 5 bases from J; bases unmatched to any gene: 12. The CDR3 spans 17 residues. CDR3 bases: TGCGCCAGCAGTCGGCCGGACAGGGGGCCGGCGGGGACTGAAGCTTTCTTT. This translates into CASSRPDRGPAGTEAFF.

V gene TRBV5-1 combines with J gene TRBJ2-1; TRBD2 agrees at 12 bases. CDR1 and CDR2 (germline): SGHRS, YFSETQ. J was trimmed by 9 bases and V by 2 bases; bases with no gene match: 6. This CDR3 is 15 amino acids long. The DNA of the CDR3 is TGCGCCAGCAGCTTCCTAGCGGGGGGGCAGGGTGAGCAGTTCTTC. Protein: CASSFLAGGQGEQFF.

The J gene is TRBJ1-2, the V gene TRBV5-8; possible D gene TRBD1, 6 bases. The V and J ends lost 2 bases and 0 bases respectively, with 17 bases between them. Per germline, CDR1 SGHTS and CDR2 YDEGEE. The CDR3 consists of 17 residues. CDR3 protein: CASSFGNIRGSNYGYTF. CDR3 sequence (DNA): TGTGCCAGCAGCTTTGGCAATATTAGGGGGTCTAACTATGGCTACACCTTC.

The chain is built from TRBV6-1 and TRBJ2-3; TRBD1 matches at 8 bases. With 4 bases clipped from V and 0 bases from J, the junction kept 6 bases outside the gene matches. In germline, CDR1 is MNHNS, CDR2 SASEGT. The CDR3 is made up of 16 amino acids. Here the CDR3 reads CASSGGTGASTDTQYF. In DNA, the CDR3 is TGTGCCAGCAGTGGGGGGACAGGAGCTAGCACAGATACGCAGTATTTT.

The V gene is TRBV7-6, the J gene TRBJ1-5, with 7 bases that match TRBD1. The V and J ends lost 5 bases and 7 bases, in that order; junction bases with no gene match: 5. The CDR3 spans 13 residues. The germline V gene has CDR1 SGHVS and CDR2 FNYEAQ. CDR3 DNA: TGTGCCAGCAGCGCGACAGGGAGACAGCCCCAGCATTTT. Translating it yields CASSATGRQPQHF.

The chain combines TRBV10-1 with TRBJ2-1; D unclear. Looked up from germline, CDR1 is WNHNN and CDR2 is SYGVQD (reference sequence). There are 8 residues in the CDR3. The V gene lost 11 bases and the J gene lost 10 bases, with 6 bases spanning the gap. In DNA, the CDR3 is TGCGCCGAGTCGGAGCAGTTCTTC. Protein sequence: CAESEQFF.

This chain uses TRBV18 with TRBJ1-5; the match to TRBD1 covers 7 bases. This CDR3 contains 14 residues. The trim removed 3 bases at V and 4 bases at J, leaving 3 bases unmatched. The V gene's germline CDR1 is KGHSH and CDR2 LQKENI. DNA of the CDR3: TGTGCCAGCTCACCGGGACAGAATAATCAGCCCCAGCATTTT. This sequence encodes CASSPGQNNQPQHF.

This clone was seen a single time. Other nucleotide sequences in the sample specify the same CDR3. V usage is TRBV29-1 and J usage is TRBJ1-2, with D possibly matching TRBD1 (6 bases). Trimming shortened V by 4 bases and J by 2 bases, and 11 bases separated the two germline ends. Germline values: CDR1 SQVTM, CDR2 ANQGSEA. This CDR3 has 13 residues. CDR3: CSVGTGTNYGYTF. The CDR3, as DNA: TGCAGCGTTGGAACAGGGACCAACTATGGCTACACCTTC.

The rearrangement links TRBV2 to TRBJ1-2; no clear D. V lost 4 bases to trimming and J lost 5 bases, with 11 bases between them. Germline V lookup: CDR1 SNHLY, CDR2 FYNNEI. The CDR3 is 13 amino acids. CDR3 DNA: TGTGCCAGCAGTGGAGGGCAGACGTATGGCTACACCTTC. Amino acids: CASSGGQTYGYTF. The variable domain in full, completed from reference TRBV2 and TRBJ1-2, reads EPEVTQTPSHQVTQMGQEVILRCVPISNHLYFYWYRQILGQKVEFLVSFYNNEISEKSEIFDDQFSVERPDGSNFTLKIRSTKLEDSAMYFCASSGGQTYGYTFGSGTRLTVV.

The chain is built from TRBV19 and TRBJ2-1; TRBD1 is a possible D gene (6 bases). CDR3 length: 17 amino acids. Trimming took off 5 bases at V and 7 bases at J, with 24 bases between the two ends. CDR1 is LNHDA, CDR2 SQIVND, per germline (reference sequence). CDR3 DNA sequence: TGTGCCAGTAGTCCCCGAGGTGTCGGGACCAGGGGTAATGAGCAGTTCTTC. Translation gives CASSPRGVGTRGNEQFF.

The chain links TRBV7-2 to TRBJ1-1; D unclear. The germline V gene has CDR1 SGHTA and CDR2 FQGNSA. The germline V and J ends were trimmed by 2 bases and 2 bases, with 12 bases remaining between them. This CDR3 is built from 15 residues. The DNA for the CDR3 is TGTGCCAGCAGCTTATACCCGGGAGGAAACACTGAAGCTTTCTTT. Its translation: CASSLYPGGNTEAFF.

The gene calls are TRBV4-1 and TRBJ2-6, with 10 bases that match TRBD1. J gave up 0 bases and V 5 bases, and 4 bases lay outside the gene matches. Germline V gene data show CDR1 as MGHRA and CDR2 as YSYEKL. The CDR3 length is 17 residues. In nucleotides, the CDR3 is TGCGCCAGCAGCACCGGGACAGGGGCCTCTGGGGCCAACGTCCTGACTTTC. Protein sequence: CASSTGTGASGANVLTF.

The rearrangement links TRBV5-1 to TRBJ2-7, with D possibly TRBD2 on 5 matching bases. The germline V and J ends were trimmed by 0 bases and 5 bases, with 15 bases remaining between them. In germline, CDR1 is SGHRS, CDR2 YFSETQ. There are 15 residues in the CDR3. Here the CDR3 DNA reads TGCGCCAGCAGCTTGGCCCGGAGGTCCACCGACGAGCAGTACTTC. It is translated as CASSLARRSTDEQYF.

This rearrangement joins TRBV2 to TRBJ1-4, with 7 positions matching TRBD1. CDR1 is SNHLY and CDR2 is FYNNEI in the germline V gene. With V trimmed by 6 bases and J by 4 bases, 5 bases remained unmatched. CDR3 length: 14 amino acids. The CDR3 spells CASRQGQHNEKLFF. In nucleotides, the CDR3 is TGTGCCAGCAGACAGGGACAGCATAATGAAAAACTGTTTTTT.

The rearrangement uses TRBV11-2 and TRBJ2-1; 10 bases fit TRBD1. The CDR3 spans 15 residues. Germline V gene lookup returns CDR1 SGHAT and CDR2 FQNNGV. Trimming at V came to 7 bases and at J to 15 bases, leaving 18 bases not matched to a gene. The CDR3 loop is CASMDRGASGLGGFF. The CDR3 DNA reads TGTGCCAGCATGGACAGGGGGGCGTCGGGATTAGGAGGGTTCTTC.

This chain connects TRBV9 to TRBJ1-2, with a possible D match to TRBD1 (5 bases). The V end was cut by 5 bases, the J end by 7 bases, with 21 bases between. Germline values: CDR1 SGDLS, CDR2 YYNGEE. The CDR3 spans 15 residues. The CDR3 bases are TGTGCCAGCAGGGACAAGAGACAACTGGATGGTGGCTACACCTTC. Its translation: CASRDKRQLDGGYTF. Full variable domain (rest looked up from reference TRBV9 and TRBJ1-2): DSGVTQTPKHLITATGQRVTLRCSPRSGDLSVYWYQQSLDQGLQFLIQYYNGEERAKGNILERFSAQQFPDLHSELNLSSLELGDSALYFCASRDKRQLDGGYTFGSGTRLTVV.